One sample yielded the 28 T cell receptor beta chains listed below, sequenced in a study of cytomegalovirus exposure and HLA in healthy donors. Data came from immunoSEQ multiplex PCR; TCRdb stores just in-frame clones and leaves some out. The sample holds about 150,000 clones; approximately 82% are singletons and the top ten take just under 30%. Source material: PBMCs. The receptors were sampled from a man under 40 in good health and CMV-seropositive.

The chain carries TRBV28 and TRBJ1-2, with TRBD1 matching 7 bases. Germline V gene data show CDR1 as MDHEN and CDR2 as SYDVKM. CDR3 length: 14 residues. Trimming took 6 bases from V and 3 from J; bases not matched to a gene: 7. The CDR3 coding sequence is TGTGCCAGCAGCTACAGGGGTCCCTACTATGGCTACACCTTC. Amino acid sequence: CASSYRGPYYGYTF.

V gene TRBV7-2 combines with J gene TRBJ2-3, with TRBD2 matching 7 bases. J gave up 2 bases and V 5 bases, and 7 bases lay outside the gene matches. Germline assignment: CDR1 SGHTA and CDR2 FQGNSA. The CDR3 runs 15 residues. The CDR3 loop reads CASSTQSGDTDTQYF. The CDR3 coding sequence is TGTGCCAGCAGCACCCAGAGCGGGGACACAGATACGCAGTATTTT.

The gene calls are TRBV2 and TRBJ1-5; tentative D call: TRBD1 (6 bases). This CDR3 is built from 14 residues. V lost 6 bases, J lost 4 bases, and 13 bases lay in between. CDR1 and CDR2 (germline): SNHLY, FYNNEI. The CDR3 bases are TGTGCCAGCAGGGGACAAGGTTCTAATCAGCCCCAGCATTTT. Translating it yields CASRGQGSNQPQHF.

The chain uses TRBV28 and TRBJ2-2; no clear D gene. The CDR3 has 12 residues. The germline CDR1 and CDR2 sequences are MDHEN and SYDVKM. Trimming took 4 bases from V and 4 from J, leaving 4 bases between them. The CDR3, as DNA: TGTGCCAGCAGTTCCAGCACCGGGGAGCTGTTTTTT. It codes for CASSSSTGELFF.

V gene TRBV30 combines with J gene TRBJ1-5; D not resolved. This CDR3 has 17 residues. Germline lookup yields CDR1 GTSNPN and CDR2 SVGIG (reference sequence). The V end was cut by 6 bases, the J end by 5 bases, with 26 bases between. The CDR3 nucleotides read TGTGCCTGCCGCGTTACAGATCATTCCCAAGTCCATCAGCCCCAGCATTTT. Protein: CACRVTDHSQVHQPQHF.

CDR3 in amino acids: CASSLGGRGYTF. As DNA, the CDR3 is TGTGCCAGCAGTCTTGGTGGGAGAGGCTACACCTTC. The genes are TRBV25-1 and TRBJ1-2; D gene unclear. The CDR3 totals 12 residues. Germline values: CDR1 MGHDK, CDR2 SYGVNS. V was pared by 5 bases and J by 8 bases, with 12 bases between.

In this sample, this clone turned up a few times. For the CDR3, the DNA is TGCGCCAGCAGCCGCCGACAGGGACAGGACTACGAGCAGTACTTC. Residues: CASSRRQGQDYEQYF. The genes are TRBV10-1 and TRBJ2-7; 8 bases match TRBD1. From germline, CDR1 is WNHNN and CDR2 SYGVQD (reference sequence). The CDR3 sequence is 15 residues long. With 6 bases clipped from V and 3 bases from J, the junction kept 10 bases outside the gene matches.

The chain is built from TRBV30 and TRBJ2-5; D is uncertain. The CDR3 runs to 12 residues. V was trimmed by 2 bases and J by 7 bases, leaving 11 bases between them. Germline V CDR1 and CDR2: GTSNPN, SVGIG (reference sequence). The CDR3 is CAWSPLVRTQYF. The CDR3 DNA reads TGTGCCTGGAGTCCCCTGGTTAGGACCCAGTACTTC.

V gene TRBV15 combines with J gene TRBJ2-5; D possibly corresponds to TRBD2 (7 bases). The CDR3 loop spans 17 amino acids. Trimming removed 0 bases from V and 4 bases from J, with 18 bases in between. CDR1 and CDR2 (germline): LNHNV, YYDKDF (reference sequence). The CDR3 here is CATSRDRGGGDVETQYF. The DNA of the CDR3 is TGTGCCACCAGCAGAGATAGAGGGGGGGGCGACGTAGAGACCCAGTACTTC.

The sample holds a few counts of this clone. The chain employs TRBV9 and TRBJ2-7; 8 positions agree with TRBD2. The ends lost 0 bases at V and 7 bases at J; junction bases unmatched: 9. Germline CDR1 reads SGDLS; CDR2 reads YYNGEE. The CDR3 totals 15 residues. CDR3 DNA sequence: TGTGCCAGCAGCGTAGCGGCGGGGGGCCCCTGGGAGCAGTACTTC. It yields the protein CASSVAAGGPWEQYF.

This CDR3 reads CASSFGGGADTQYF. The CDR3, as DNA: TGTGCCAGCAGCTTCGGGGGAGGAGCAGATACGCAGTATTTT. The chain recombines TRBV11-3 with TRBJ2-3, with D possibly being TRBD2 (6 bases). Per the germline V gene, CDR1 is SGHNT and CDR2 is YENEEA. Trimming cost V 3 bases and J 4 bases, with 11 bases left between them. There are 14 residues in the CDR3.

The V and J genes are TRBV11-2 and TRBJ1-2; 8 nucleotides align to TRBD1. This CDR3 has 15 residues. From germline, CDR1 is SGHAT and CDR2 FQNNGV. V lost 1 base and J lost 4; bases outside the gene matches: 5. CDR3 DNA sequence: TGTGCCAGCAGCTTAGCCTCGGGACAGGTCTATGGCTACACCTTC. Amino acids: CASSLASGQVYGYTF.

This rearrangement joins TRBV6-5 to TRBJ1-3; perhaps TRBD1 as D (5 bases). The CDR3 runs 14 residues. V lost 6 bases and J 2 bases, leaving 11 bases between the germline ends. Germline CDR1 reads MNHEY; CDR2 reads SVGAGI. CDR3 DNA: TGTGCCAGCAGGCAGGGTATGGCTGGAAACACCATATATTTT. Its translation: CASRQGMAGNTIYF.

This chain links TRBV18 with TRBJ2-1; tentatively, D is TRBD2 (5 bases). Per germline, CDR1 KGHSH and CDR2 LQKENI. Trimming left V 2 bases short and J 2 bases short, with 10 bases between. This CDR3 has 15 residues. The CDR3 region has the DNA TGTGCCAGCTCACCAATACTAGGGCCCTACAATGAGCAGTTCTTC. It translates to CASSPILGPYNEQFF.

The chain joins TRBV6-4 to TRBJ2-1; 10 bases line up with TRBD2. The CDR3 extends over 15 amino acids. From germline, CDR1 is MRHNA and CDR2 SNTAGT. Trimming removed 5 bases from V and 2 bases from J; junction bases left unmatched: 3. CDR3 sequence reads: CASSIGTSAYNEQFF. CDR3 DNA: TGTGCCAGCAGTATCGGGACTAGCGCCTACAATGAGCAGTTCTTC.

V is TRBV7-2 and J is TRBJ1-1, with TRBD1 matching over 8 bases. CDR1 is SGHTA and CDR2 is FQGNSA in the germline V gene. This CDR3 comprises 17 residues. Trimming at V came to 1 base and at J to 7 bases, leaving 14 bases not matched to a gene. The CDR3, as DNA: TGTGCCAGCAGCTTAGACTCATCTGGACAGGGACGGGGTGAAGCTTTCTTT. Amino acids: CASSLDSSGQGRGEAFF.

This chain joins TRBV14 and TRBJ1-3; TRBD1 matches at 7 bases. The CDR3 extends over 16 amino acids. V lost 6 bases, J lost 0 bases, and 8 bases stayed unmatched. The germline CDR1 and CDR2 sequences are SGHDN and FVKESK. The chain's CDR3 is CASRANRGPSGNTIYF. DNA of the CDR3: TGTGCCAGCAGGGCTAACAGGGGCCCCTCTGGAAACACCATATATTTT.

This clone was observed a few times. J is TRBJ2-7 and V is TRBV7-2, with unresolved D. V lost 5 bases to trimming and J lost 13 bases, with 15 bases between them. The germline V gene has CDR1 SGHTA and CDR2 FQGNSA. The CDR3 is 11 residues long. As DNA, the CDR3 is TGTGCCAGCAGCCGCTCCCGCGAGCTTTACTTC. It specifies CASSRSRELYF.

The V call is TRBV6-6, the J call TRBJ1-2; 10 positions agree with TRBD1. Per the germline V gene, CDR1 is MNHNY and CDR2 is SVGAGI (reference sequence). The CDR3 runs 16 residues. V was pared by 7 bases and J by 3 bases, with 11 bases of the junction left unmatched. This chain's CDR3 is CASITLPTGGDYGYTF. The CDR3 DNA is TGTGCCAGCATCACACTACCGACAGGGGGCGACTATGGCTACACCTTC.

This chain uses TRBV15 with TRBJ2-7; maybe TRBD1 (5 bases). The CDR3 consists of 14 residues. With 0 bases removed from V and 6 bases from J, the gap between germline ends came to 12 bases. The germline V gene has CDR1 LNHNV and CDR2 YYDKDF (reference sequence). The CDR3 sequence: CATSREGQGSEQYF. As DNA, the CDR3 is TGTGCCACCAGCAGAGAAGGACAAGGTAGCGAGCAGTACTTC. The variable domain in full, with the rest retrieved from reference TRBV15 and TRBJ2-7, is DAMVIQNPRYQVTQFGKPVTLSCSQTLNHNVMYWYQQKSSQAPKLLFHYYDKDFNNEADTPDNFQSRRPNTSFCFLDIRSPGLGDTAMYLCATSREGQGSEQYFGPGTRLTVT.

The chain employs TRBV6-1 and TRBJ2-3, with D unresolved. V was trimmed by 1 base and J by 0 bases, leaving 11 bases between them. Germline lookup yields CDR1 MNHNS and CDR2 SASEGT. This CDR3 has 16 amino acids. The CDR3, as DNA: TGTGCCAGCAGTGAAGTTCTTAGAACTAGCACAGATACGCAGTATTTT. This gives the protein CASSEVLRTSTDTQYF.

Here the CDR3 reads CSARFLYGYTF. For the CDR3, the DNA is TGCAGTGCTAGATTTTTATATGGCTACACCTTC. The J gene is TRBJ1-2, the V gene TRBV20-1; D is unresolved. Trimming stripped 2 bases from V and 5 bases from J, with 6 bases between. The length of the CDR3 is 11 residues. CDR1 DFQATT and CDR2 SNEGSKA come from the germline V gene (reference sequence).

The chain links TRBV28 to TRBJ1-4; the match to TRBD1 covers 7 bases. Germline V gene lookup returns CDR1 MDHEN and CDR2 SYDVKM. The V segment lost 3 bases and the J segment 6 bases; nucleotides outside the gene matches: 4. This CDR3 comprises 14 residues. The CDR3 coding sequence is TGTGCCAGCAGTTTGAGGCAGGGGGATGAAAAACTGTTTTTT. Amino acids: CASSLRQGDEKLFF.

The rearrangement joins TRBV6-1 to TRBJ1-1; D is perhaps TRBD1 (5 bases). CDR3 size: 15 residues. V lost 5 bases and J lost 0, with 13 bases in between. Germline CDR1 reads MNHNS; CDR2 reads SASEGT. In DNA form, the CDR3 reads TGTGCCAGCAGTCCTACCATACAGGTGAACACTGAAGCTTTCTTT. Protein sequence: CASSPTIQVNTEAFF.

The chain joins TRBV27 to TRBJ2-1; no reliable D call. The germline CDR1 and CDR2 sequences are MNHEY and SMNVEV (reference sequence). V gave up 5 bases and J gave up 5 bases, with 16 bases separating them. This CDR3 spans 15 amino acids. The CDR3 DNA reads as TGTGCCAGCAGTGGGCCAGTCCATACAAACAATGAGCAGTTCTTC. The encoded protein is CASSGPVHTNNEQFF.

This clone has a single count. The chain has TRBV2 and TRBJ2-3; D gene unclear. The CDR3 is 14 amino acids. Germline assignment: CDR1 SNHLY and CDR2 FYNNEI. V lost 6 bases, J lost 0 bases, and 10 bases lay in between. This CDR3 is CASRAGLSTDTQYF. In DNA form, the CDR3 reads TGTGCCAGCAGGGCAGGCCTCAGCACAGATACGCAGTATTTT.

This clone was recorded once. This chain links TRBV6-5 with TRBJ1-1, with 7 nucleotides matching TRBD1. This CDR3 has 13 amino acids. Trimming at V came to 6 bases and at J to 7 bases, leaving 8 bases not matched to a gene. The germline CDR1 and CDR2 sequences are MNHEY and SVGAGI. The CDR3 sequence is CASRPGGTGEAFF. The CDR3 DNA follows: TGTGCCAGCAGGCCAGGGGGGACTGGTGAAGCTTTCTTT.

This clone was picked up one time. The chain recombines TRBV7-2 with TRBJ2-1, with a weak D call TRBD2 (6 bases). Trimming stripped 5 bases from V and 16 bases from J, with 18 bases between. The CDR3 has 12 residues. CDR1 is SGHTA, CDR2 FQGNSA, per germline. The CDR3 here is CASSRWSGPTFF. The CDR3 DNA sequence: TGTGCCAGCAGCCGATGGAGCGGGCCCACTTTCTTC. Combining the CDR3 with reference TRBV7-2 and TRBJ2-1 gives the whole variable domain GAGVSQSPSNKVTEKGKDVELRCDPISGHTALYWYRQSLGQGLEFLIYFQGNSAPDKSGLPSDRFSAERTGGSVSTLTIQRTQQEDSAVYLCASSRWSGPTFFGPGTRLTVL.